This T cell receptor (beta chain) originates from a study of T-cell memory formation after mild COVID-19. Overall study results and limits: Some SARS-CoV-2-responding clones were already detected in memory before infection. Researchers report contracting CD4+ clones mostly in CM and EM, with CD8+ clones in EMRA. Clones shrinking between day 15 and 85 showed a balanced CD4/CD8 split, and those that grew later tilted toward CD4+.

Trimming at V came to 5 bases and at J to 1 base, leaving 8 bases not matched to a gene. Germline V lookup: CDR1 SGHAT, CDR2 FQNNGV. The CDR3 is 17 residues long. The table lists this clonotype with a few counts. Its antigen is not known. Sample barcodes and UMIs were carried by the TCR alpha and TCR beta cDNA libraries that 5'RACE generated with constant-segment primers. TCRdb reanalysed the 5' RACE reads using MiXCR and keeps one entry per CDR3 protein. The sample includes 400,000 to 500,000 distinct CDR3 sequences, roughly 20% of them seen just once. The chain combines TRBV11-2 with TRBJ2-5; 12 bases fit TRBD2. Sequencing was carried out using PBMCs or a T cell subset sorted from them (not recorded which). This receptor was identified in an adult woman who had mild COVID-19 (a few samples of this study predate the infection). Cell type and time point are not known. CDR3 in DNA: TGTGCCAGCAGCCCCGGACTAGCGGGGATCTTCCAAGAGACCCAGTACTTC. It yields the protein CASSPGLAGIFQETQYF.